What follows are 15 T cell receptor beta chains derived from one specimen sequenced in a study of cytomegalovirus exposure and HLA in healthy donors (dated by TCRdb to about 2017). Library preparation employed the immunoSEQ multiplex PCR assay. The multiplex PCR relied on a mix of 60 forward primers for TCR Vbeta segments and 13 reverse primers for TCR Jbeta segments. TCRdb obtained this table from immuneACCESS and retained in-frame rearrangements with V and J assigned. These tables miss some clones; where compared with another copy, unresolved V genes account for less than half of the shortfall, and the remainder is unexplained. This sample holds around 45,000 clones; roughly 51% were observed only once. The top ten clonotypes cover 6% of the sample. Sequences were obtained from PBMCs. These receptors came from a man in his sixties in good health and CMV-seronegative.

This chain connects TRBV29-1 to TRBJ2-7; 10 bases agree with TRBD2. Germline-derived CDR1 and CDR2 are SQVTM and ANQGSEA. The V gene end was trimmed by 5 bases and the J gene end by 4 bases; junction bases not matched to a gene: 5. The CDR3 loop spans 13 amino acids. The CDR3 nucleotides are TGCAGCGTTCGCGGTAGCGGGAGGTACGAGCAGTACTTC. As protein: CSVRGSGRYEQYF.

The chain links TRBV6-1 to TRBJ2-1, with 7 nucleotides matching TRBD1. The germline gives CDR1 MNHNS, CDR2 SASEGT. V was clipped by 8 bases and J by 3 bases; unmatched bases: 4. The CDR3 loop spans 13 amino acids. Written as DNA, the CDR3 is TGTGCCAGCTGCCGGGACAGCTACAATGAGCAGTTCTTC. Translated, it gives CASCRDSYNEQFF.

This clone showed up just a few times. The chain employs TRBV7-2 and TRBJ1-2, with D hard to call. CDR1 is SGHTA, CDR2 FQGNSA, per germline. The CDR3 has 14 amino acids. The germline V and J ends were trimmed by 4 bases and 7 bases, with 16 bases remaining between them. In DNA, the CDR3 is TGTGCCAGCAGCTCCCCGAAGCGGTTAGGTGGCTACACCTTC. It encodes CASSSPKRLGGYTF.

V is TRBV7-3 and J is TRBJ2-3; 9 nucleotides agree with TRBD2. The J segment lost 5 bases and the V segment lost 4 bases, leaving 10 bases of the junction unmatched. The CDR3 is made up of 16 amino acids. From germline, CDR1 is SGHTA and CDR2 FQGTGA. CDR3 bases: TGTGCCAGCAGCTCCCTTAGCGGGAGAAGGGGAGATACGCAGTATTTT. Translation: CASSSLSGRRGDTQYF.

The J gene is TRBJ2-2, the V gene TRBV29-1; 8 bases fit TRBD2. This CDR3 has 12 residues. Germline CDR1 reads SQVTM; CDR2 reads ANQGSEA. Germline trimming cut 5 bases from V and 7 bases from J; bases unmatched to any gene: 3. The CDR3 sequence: CSVRTSIGELFF. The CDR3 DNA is TGCAGCGTTCGGACTAGCATCGGGGAGCTGTTTTTT.

Here the CDR3 DNA reads TGTGCCTGGAGTGATGGGCAGGGGAGGCCCCAGCATTTT. Translating gives CAWSDGQGRPQHF. The chain couples TRBV30 to TRBJ1-5, with TRBD1 as a possible D gene (6 bases). CDR3 length equals 13 residues. Germline V gene data show CDR1 as GTSNPN and CDR2 as SVGIG (reference sequence). V was clipped by 1 base and J by 9 bases, with 13 bases between them. Together with reference TRBV30 and TRBJ1-5, the CDR3 gives the full variable domain: SQTIHQWPATLVQPVGSPLSLECTVEGTSNPNLYWYRQAAGRGLQLLFYSVGIGQISSEVPQNLSASRPQDRQFILSSKKLLLSDSGFYLCAWSDGQGRPQHFGDGTRLSIL.

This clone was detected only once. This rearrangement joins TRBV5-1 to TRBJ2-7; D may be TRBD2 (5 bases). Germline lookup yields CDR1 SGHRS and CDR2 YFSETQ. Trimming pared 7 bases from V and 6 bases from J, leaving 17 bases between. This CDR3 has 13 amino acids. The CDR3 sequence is CASARATDSEQYF. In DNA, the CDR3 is TGCGCCAGCGCCAGAGCAACGGACTCCGAGCAGTACTTC.

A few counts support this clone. The CDR3 region has the DNA TGTGCCAGCAGTGCCCTAGGGGTCGACTATGGCTACACCTTC. Its protein is CASSALGVDYGYTF. The chain carries TRBV2 and TRBJ1-2, with D perhaps TRBD1 (5 bases). Germline CDR1 SNHLY, CDR2 FYNNEI. CDR3 length equals 14 residues. V shed 4 bases and J shed 3 bases, with 12 bases lying between them. Looking up the rest from reference TRBV2 and TRBJ1-2 gives the full variable domain: EPEVTQTPSHQVTQMGQEVILRCVPISNHLYFYWYRQILGQKVEFLVSFYNNEISEKSEIFDDQFSVERPDGSNFTLKIRSTKLEDSAMYFCASSALGVDYGYTFGSGTRLTVV.

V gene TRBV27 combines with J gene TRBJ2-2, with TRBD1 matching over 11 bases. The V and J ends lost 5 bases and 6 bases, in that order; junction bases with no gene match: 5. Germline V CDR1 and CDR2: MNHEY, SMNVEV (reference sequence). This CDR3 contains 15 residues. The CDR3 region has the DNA TGTGCCAGCAGTCCCTGGACAGGGGGCCCCGGGGAGCTGTTTTTT. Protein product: CASSPWTGGPGELFF.

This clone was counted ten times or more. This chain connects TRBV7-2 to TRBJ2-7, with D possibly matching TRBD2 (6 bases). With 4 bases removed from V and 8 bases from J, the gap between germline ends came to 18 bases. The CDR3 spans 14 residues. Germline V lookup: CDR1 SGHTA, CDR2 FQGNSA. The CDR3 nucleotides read TGTGCCAGCAGCTCCTCCACGGGAGCCGCCCAGCAGTACTTC. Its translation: CASSSSTGAAQQYF.

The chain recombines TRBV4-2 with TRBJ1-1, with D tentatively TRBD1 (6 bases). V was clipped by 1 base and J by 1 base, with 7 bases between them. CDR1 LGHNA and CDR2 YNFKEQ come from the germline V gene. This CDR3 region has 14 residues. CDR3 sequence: CASSQAQGNTEAFF. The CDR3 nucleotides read TGTGCCAGCAGCCAAGCACAGGGGAACACTGAAGCTTTCTTT.

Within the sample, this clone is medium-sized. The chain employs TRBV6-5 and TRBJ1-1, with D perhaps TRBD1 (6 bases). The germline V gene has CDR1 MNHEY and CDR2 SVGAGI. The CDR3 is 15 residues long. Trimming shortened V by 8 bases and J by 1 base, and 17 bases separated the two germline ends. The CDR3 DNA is TGTGCCAGCTCCCGTCGACAGGCTAGGAACACTGAAGCTTTCTTT. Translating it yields CASSRRQARNTEAFF.

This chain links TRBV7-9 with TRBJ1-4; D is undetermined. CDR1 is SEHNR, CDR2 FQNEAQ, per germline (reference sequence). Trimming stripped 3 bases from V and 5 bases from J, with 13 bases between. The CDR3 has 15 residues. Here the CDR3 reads CASSLVIGENEKLFF. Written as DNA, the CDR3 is TGTGCCAGCAGCTTGGTTATCGGAGAAAATGAAAAACTGTTTTTT.

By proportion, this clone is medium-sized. The DNA of the CDR3 is TGTGCCAGCAGCGTAGCGGGAGTGAACACTGAAGCTTTCTTT. It yields the protein CASSVAGVNTEAFF. The rearrangement joins TRBV9 to TRBJ1-1, with D uncertain. The CDR3 contains 14 residues. Germline lookup yields CDR1 SGDLS and CDR2 YYNGEE. Trimming took off 0 bases at V and 0 bases at J, with 6 bases between the two ends.

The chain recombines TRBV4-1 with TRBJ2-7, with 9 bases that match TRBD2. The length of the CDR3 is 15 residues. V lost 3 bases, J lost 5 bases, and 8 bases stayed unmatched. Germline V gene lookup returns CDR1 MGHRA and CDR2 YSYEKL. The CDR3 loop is CASSQSGLAINEQYF. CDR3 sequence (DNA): TGCGCCAGCAGCCAGTCGGGACTAGCTATTAACGAGCAGTACTTC.